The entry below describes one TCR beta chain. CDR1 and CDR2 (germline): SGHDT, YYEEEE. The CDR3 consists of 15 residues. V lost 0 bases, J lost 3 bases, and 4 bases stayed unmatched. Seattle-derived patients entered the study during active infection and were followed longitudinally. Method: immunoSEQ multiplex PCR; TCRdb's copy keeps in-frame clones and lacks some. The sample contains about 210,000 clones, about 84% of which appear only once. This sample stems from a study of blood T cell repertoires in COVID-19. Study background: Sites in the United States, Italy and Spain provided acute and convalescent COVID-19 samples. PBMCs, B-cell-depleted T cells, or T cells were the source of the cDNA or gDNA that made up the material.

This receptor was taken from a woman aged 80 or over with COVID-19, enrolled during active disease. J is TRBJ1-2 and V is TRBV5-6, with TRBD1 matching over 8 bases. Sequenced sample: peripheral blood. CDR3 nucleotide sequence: TGTGCCAGCAGCTTGGGTGGACAGGGTTACTATGGCTACACCTTC. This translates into CASSLGGQGYYGYTF.